Below, 5 T cell receptor beta chains from the same sample are listed, as sequenced in a study of blood T cell repertoires in COVID-19. The method was immunoSEQ multiplex PCR; TCRdb's version includes in-frame clones alone and lacks a portion of them. The sample lists more than 150,000 clones, around 89% occurring once. The sample consisted of peripheral blood. These receptor sequences come from a man aged 55-75 years with acute or convalescent COVID-19.

This clone showed up just a few times. One end of the junction does not line up with germline, which may come from a read error. The J gene is TRBJ1-5, the V gene TRBV7-8, with D tentatively TRBD1 (5 bases). Germline CDR1 SGHVS, CDR2 FQNEAQ. The CDR3 runs to 19 residues. The CDR3 sequence: CASSLALTRGSTSNQPQHF. CDR3 DNA: TGTGCCAGCAGCCTAGCCCTAACCCGGGGGTCTACCAGCAATCAGCCCCAGCATTTT.

The gene calls are TRBV27 and TRBJ1-5; 8 bases are shared with TRBD1. The CDR3 is made up of 15 amino acids. Germline values: CDR1 MNHEY, CDR2 SMNVEV (reference sequence). Unmatched junction bases numbered 3, after V lost 0 bases and J lost 5 bases. This chain's CDR3 is CASSLSPGGYQPQHF. Here the CDR3 DNA reads TGTGCCAGCAGTTTATCGCCAGGGGGCTATCAGCCCCAGCATTTT.

The chain uses TRBV7-9 and TRBJ2-1, with 16 bases fitting TRBD2. CDR1 and CDR2 (germline): SEHNR, FQNEAQ (reference sequence). Trimming removed 5 bases from V and 8 bases from J; junction bases left unmatched: 3. This CDR3 has 15 residues. In nucleotides, the CDR3 is TGTGCCAGCAGCCAGGGGACTAGCGGGGGGGATGAGCAGTTCTTC. Translation gives CASSQGTSGGDEQFF.

The chain is built from TRBV2 and TRBJ1-1; 7 positions agree with TRBD1. The germline V gene encodes CDR1 SNHLY and CDR2 FYNNEI. V lost 6 bases to trimming and J lost 4 bases; unmatched junction nucleotides: 5. The CDR3 is 13 residues long. CDR3 bases: TGTGCCAGCAGACTGGCAGGGGGCACTGAAGCTTTCTTT. This sequence encodes CASRLAGGTEAFF.

The J gene is TRBJ1-1, the V gene TRBV7-2; TRBD1 aligns across 10 bases. Germline values: CDR1 SGHTA, CDR2 FQGNSA. This CDR3 region has 15 residues. Germline trimming cut 5 bases from V and 4 bases from J; bases unmatched to any gene: 7. CDR3 loop: CASSPRTGGGTEAFF. In DNA form, the CDR3 reads TGTGCCAGCAGCCCCCGGACAGGGGGTGGCACTGAAGCTTTCTTT.